This T cell receptor (beta chain) was recovered during a study of cytomegalovirus exposure and HLA in healthy donors. The study's findings and limits: Further analysis, carried out later, found HLA-associated TCR beta chains more clonally expanded than equally common other chains. The sole available immune exposure information was CMV serostatus.

Turning to this clone: Its specificity is unknown.

Amplification used 60 Vbeta primers and 13 Jbeta primers. Generated by immunoSEQ multiplex PCR, the TCRdb table keeps only in-frame clones and is missing some. This sample has 30,000 to 40,000 clones, with 80% found just once. This CDR3 spans 12 amino acids. Germline V gene data show CDR1 as GTSNPN and CDR2 as SVGIG (reference sequence). V lost 5 bases and J 7 bases, leaving 11 bases between the germline ends. Material: PBMCs. The receptor comes from a male donor in good health and CMV-seronegative. This chain joins TRBV30 and TRBJ1-4; no clear D gene. The CDR3 DNA reads TGTGCCTGGTCCCGGGATGGTGAAAAACTGTTTTTT. It codes for CAWSRDGEKLFF.